This TCR beta chain appears in the sequencing data of a study of blood T cells in healthy people across ages. Findings of the study overall: Bulk PBMC profiling left naive and antigen-experienced comparisons inconclusive. Estimates drawn from one million T cells were deemed to understate diversity. The long-lived group displayed more naive CD4+ cells, plus higher diversity, than the aged donors did.

Combining a sample-barcoded 5' primer with a J-beta primer mix, a second PCR ran for roughly 7 to 11 cycles. TCRdb re-called the 5' RACE reads with MiXCR, one entry per CDR3 protein. Among hundreds of thousands of distinct CDR3 sequences listed, roughly half were seen once. Germline CDR1 SGHKS, CDR2 YYEKEE (reference sequence). J lost 5 bases, V lost 1 base, and 4 bases had no gene match. The length of the CDR3 is 15 residues. Regarding this clonotype: What it binds is not known.

Every sample yielded at least 6.5 million isolated PBMCs. What was sequenced was blood. The chain uses TRBV5-5 and TRBJ1-1; 11 positions match TRBD1. The TCR sequence derives from a man in his 60s in good health. The CDR3 DNA sequence: TGTGCCAGCAGCTTGTCTGGACAGGGGGCTACTGAAGCTTTCTTT. Translated, it gives CASSLSGQGATEAFF.